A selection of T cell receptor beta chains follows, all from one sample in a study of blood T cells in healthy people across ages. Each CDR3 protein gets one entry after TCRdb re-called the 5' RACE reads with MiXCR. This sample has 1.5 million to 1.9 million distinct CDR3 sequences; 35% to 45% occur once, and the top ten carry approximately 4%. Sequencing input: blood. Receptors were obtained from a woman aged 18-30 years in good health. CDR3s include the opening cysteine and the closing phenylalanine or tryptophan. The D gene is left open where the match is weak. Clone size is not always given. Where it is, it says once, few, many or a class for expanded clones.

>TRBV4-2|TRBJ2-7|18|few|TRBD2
TGTGCCAGCAGCCAAGGAGGGACTAGCGGGAGATCTTCCTACGAGCAGTACTTC
CASSQGGTSGRSSYEQYF
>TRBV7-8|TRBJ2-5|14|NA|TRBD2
TGTGCCAGCAGCATTAGCGGGAGTTGGGAGACCCAGTACTTC
CASSISGSWETQYF
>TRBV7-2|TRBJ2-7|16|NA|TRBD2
TGTGCCAGCAGCTTCTCGACTAGCGGGATTCCCTACGAGCAGTACTTC
CASSFSTSGIPYEQYF
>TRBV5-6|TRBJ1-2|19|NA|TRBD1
TGTGCCAGCAGCTTGAGAGGGGGTCAACGGGACAGATTACCCTATGGCTACACCTTC
CASSLRGGQRDRLPYGYTF
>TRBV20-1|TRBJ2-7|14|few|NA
TGCAGTGCTAGGAATGACAGGCGGTCCTACGAGCAGTACTTC
CSARNDRRSYEQYF
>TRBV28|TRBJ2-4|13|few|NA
TGTGCCAGCCTGGTCTCAGGCAAAAACATTCAGTACTTC
CASLVSGKNIQYF
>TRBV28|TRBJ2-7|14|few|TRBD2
TGTGCCAGCAGTTTAGTAGCGGGAGCGGACGAGCAGTACTTC
CASSLVAGADEQYF
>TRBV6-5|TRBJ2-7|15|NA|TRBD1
TGTGCCAGCAGTTCCATTAGGGGGCCCCGCTACGAGCAGTACTTC
CASSSIRGPRYEQYF
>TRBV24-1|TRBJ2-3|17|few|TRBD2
TGTGCCACCAGCTCGGGGGGGGCTAGCGGGGGGACAGATACGCAGTATTTT
CATSSGGASGGTDTQYF
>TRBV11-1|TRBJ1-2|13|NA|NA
TGTGCCAGCAGCACATATAAGAACTATGGCTACACCTTC
CASSTYKNYGYTF
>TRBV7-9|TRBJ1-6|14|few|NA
TGTGCCAGCAGCTTCCACAGGGATAATTCACCCCTCCACTTT
CASSFHRDNSPLHF
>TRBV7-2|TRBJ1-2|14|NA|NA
TGTACCAGCAGCTTAGTGCCGGGTTTGAGGGGCTACACCTTC
CTSSLVPGLRGYTF
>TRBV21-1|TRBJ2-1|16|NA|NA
TGTGCCAGAGCCTCCCTCCGGTCCGAAGACTACAATGAGCAGTTCTTC
CARASLRSEDYNEQFF
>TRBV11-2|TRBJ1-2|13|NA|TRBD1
TGTGCCAGCAGGAAAGGGGGCCGCGGAGGCTACACCTTC
CASRKGGRGGYTF
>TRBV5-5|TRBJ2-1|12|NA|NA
TGTGCCAGCAGCTCGACCGCGGTAGAGCAGTTCTTC
CASSSTAVEQFF
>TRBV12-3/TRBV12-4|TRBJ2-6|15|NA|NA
TGTGCCAGCAGTATCGGCCGCTCTGGGGCCAACGTCCTGACTTTC
CASSIGRSGANVLTF
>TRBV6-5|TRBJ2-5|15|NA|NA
TGTGCCAGCAGTCCGGGACAAGTGGGACAAGAGACCCAGTACTTC
CASSPGQVGQETQYF
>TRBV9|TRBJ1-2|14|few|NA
TGTGCCAGCAGTGGCAAAGTAGGGGGATATGGCTACACCTTC
CASSGKVGGYGYTF
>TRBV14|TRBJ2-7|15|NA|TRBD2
TGTGCCAGCAGCCTTAGCGGGGGGTCCTCCTACGAGCAGTACTTC
CASSLSGGSSYEQYF
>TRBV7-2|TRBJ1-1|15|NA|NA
TGTGCCAGCAGCTTAGGTGGAGGGAGGAACACTGAAGCTTTCTTT
CASSLGGGRNTEAFF
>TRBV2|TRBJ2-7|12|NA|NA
TGTGCCAGCATGATCGACTTATACGAGCAGTACTTC
CASMIDLYEQYF
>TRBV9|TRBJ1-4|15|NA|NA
TGTGCCAGCAGCGTGGGTGCCCGGCGGTACGAAAAACTGTTTTTT
CASSVGARRYEKLFF
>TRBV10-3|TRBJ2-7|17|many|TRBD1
TGTGCCATCAGTGAGGGGACGCCGGGACAGGGGTTCTACGAGCAGTACTTC
CAISEGTPGQGFYEQYF